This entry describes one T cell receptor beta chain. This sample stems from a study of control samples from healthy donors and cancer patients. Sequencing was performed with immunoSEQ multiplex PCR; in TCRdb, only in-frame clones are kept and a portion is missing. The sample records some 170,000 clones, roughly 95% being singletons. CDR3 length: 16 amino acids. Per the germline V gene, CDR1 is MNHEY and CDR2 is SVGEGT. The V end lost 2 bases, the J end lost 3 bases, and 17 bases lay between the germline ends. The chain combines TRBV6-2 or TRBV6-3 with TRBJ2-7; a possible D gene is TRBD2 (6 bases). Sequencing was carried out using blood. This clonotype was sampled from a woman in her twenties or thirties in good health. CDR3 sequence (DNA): TGTGCCAGCAGTTACAATGGGATCGACGGGGGCTACGAGCAGTACTTC. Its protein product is CASSYNGIDGGYEQYF.